This record concerns one T cell receptor (beta chain) sequence. The entry originates in a study of beta chain features in type 1 diabetes. V was pared by 8 bases and J by 3 bases, with 13 bases of the junction left unmatched. The germline V gene encodes CDR1 LGHNA and CDR2 YSLEER. CDR3 length equals 17 residues. TCRB transcripts that were expressed got sequenced, as all of the isolated RNA had been reverse transcribed. Clones were read by immunoSEQ multiplex PCR, and TCRdb kept only the in-frame ones, dropping some. The repertoire holds under 250,000 clones, with around an eighth as singletons. Sequences were obtained from naive CD4+ T cells from blood. The V and J genes are TRBV4-3 and TRBJ2-2; 9 nucleotides align to TRBD2. This TCR came from a woman aged 35 to 49 in good health. The CDR3 loop is CASGVGAGGPDTGELFF. The DNA for the CDR3 is TGCGCCAGCGGTGTTGGGGCGGGGGGGCCCGACACCGGGGAGCTGTTTTTT.